Each of the 18 T cell receptor beta chains below was sequenced from the same sample in a study of blood T cell repertoires in COVID-19 (dated by TCRdb to the early 2020s). Preparation of the library involved the immunoSEQ multiplex PCR assay. Sourced from immuneACCESS, this table was stored by TCRdb with only in-frame sequences that have V and J called. A share of the clones is absent; for the studies checked, an unresolved V gene accounts for under half, and the remainder has no known explanation. The sample profile shows over 130,000 clones; about four fifths of them were found once. The biggest ten clones account for approximately 3.8% of the sample. Sequencing input: peripheral blood. The receptors originated from a woman aged 55-70 years with acute or convalescent COVID-19.

V usage is TRBV2 and J usage is TRBJ2-7; TRBD2 agrees at 9 bases. CDR1 SNHLY and CDR2 FYNNEI come from the germline V gene. J lost 2 bases, V lost 6 bases, and 5 bases had no gene match. The length of the CDR3 is 14 residues. For the CDR3, the DNA is TGTGCCAGCAGGGGACTAGCAGGGGCCTACGAGCAGTACTTC. It translates to CASRGLAGAYEQYF.

The V call is TRBV27, the J call TRBJ2-7, with 8 bases lining up with TRBD2. Trimming cost V 6 bases and J 2 bases; bases outside gene matches: 6. Germline CDR1 MNHEY, CDR2 SMNVEV (reference sequence). The CDR3 totals 14 residues. For the CDR3, the DNA is TGTGCCAGCAGCCTAGCCGGGAGGGCCTACGAGCAGTACTTC. Protein: CASSLAGRAYEQYF.

This clone was recorded once. The rearrangement links TRBV7-2 to TRBJ2-1; D perhaps matches TRBD1 (5 bases). The CDR3 covers 12 residues. The V gene's germline CDR1 is SGHTA and CDR2 FQGNSA. V was pared by 5 bases and J by 6 bases, with 8 bases between. The CDR3 here is CASSPGANEQFF. For the CDR3, the DNA is TGTGCCAGCAGCCCTGGGGCCAATGAGCAGTTCTTC.

The V call is TRBV7-6, the J call TRBJ2-2, with TRBD2 matching 11 bases. The CDR3 is made up of 16 amino acids. Germline V CDR1 and CDR2: SGHVS, FNYEAQ. The J segment lost 0 bases and the V segment lost 5 bases, leaving 2 bases of the junction unmatched. In DNA, the CDR3 is TGTGCCAGCAGCATTAGCGGGAGGGCGAACACCGGGGAGCTGTTTTTT. This gives the protein CASSISGRANTGELFF.

The chain uses TRBV28 and TRBJ2-3; D is perhaps TRBD2 (6 bases). The CDR3 loop spans 16 amino acids. Trimming removed 2 bases from V and 4 bases from J, with 16 bases in between. Per the germline V gene, CDR1 is MDHEN and CDR2 is SYDVKM. The CDR3 DNA reads as TGTGCCAGCAGTTTAGCAGGCGGGAAAGAGGCAGATACGCAGTATTTT. Encoded protein: CASSLAGGKEADTQYF.

This chain connects TRBV18 to TRBJ2-2, with D perhaps TRBD1 (5 bases). With 2 bases removed from V and 6 bases from J, the gap between germline ends came to 13 bases. This CDR3 contains 15 residues. CDR1 and CDR2 from the germline V gene are KGHSH and LQKENI. The CDR3 DNA is TGTGCCAGCTCACCAGGGGCGAGCTGGGCCGGGGAGCTGTTTTTT. Translation: CASSPGASWAGELFF.

The rearrangement uses TRBV14 and TRBJ2-5; a weak D match, TRBD2 (5 bases). The CDR3 loop spans 12 amino acids. The germline gives CDR1 SGHDN, CDR2 FVKESK. V was cut by 1 base and J by 5 bases, with 5 bases left in between. The CDR3 nucleotides read TGTGCCAGCAGCCAAGCGGGGGAGACCCAGTACTTC. Amino acid sequence: CASSQAGETQYF.

V gene TRBV28 combines with J gene TRBJ2-3; 9 bases align to TRBD1. Germline trimming cut 9 bases from V and 6 bases from J; bases unmatched to any gene: 10. This CDR3 is 14 amino acids long. Per the germline V gene, CDR1 is MDHEN and CDR2 is SYDVKM. CDR3: CASTKGQGMDTQYF. CDR3 nucleotides: TGTGCCAGTACCAAGGGACAGGGAATGGATACGCAGTATTTT.

The CDR3 DNA follows: TGTGCCAGCACCCTACAGGGGGTCACTGAAGCTTTCTTT. Translating gives CASTLQGVTEAFF. The rearrangement joins TRBV12-3 or TRBV12-4 to TRBJ1-1, with TRBD1 matching over 8 bases. The CDR3 sequence is 13 residues long. J was trimmed by 4 bases and V by 7 bases; bases with no gene match: 5.

This chain connects TRBV28 to TRBJ2-7, with D unresolved. V lost 2 bases and J 2 bases, leaving 7 bases between the germline ends. CDR3 length equals 13 residues. CDR1 and CDR2 from the germline V gene are MDHEN and SYDVKM. The CDR3 nucleotides read TGTGCCAGCAGTTTAGTCAGTACCTACGAGCAGTACTTC. This codes for CASSLVSTYEQYF.

The chain is built from TRBV28 and TRBJ1-4, with D maybe TRBD1 (5 bases). CDR3 length equals 14 residues. Germline V CDR1 and CDR2: MDHEN, SYDVKM. With 5 bases removed from V and 4 bases from J, the gap between germline ends came to 11 bases. For the CDR3, the DNA is TGTGCCAGCAGTAGGGGAGGGTTTAATGAAAAACTGTTTTTT. This gives the protein CASSRGGFNEKLFF.

This chain uses TRBV9 with TRBJ2-2, with 7 bases aligning to TRBD1. V was pared by 3 bases and J by 4 bases, with 6 bases of the junction left unmatched. The length of the CDR3 is 15 residues. From germline, CDR1 is SGDLS and CDR2 YYNGEE. The CDR3 is CASSATGTVTGELFF. As DNA, the CDR3 is TGTGCCAGCAGCGCCACCGGGACAGTCACCGGGGAGCTGTTTTTT.

The rearrangement links TRBV7-9 to TRBJ2-3, with D uncertain. Trimming took 2 bases from V and 2 from J, leaving 8 bases between them. Germline values: CDR1 SEHNR, CDR2 FQNEAQ (reference sequence). This CDR3 has 14 residues. The CDR3 nucleotides are TGTGCCAGCAGCTTACCTCCCCCCACAGATACGCAGTATTTT. It yields the protein CASSLPPPTDTQYF.

The chain carries TRBV28 and TRBJ2-5; 7 nucleotides align to TRBD1. The CDR3 has 15 residues. The ends lost 6 bases at V and 2 bases at J; junction bases unmatched: 9. CDR1 is MDHEN, CDR2 SYDVKM, per germline. CDR3 sequence: CASSPSGQAQETQYF. The CDR3 nucleotides read TGTGCCAGCAGCCCCTCCGGACAGGCGCAAGAGACCCAGTACTTC. Complete variable domain (other parts from reference TRBV28 and TRBJ2-5): DVKVTQSSRYLVKRTGEKVFLECVQDMDHENMFWYRQDPGLGLRLIYFSYDVKMKEKGDIPEGYSVSREKKERFSLILESASTNQTSMYLCASSPSGQAQETQYFGPGTRLLVL.

This clone was picked up a small number of times. The genes are TRBV3-1 (or the pseudogene TRBV3-2) and TRBJ2-1, with TRBD2 identical over 10 bases. With V trimmed by 4 bases and J by 5 bases, 14 bases remained unmatched. The germline gives CDR1 LGHDT, CDR2 YNNKEL (reference sequence). This CDR3 comprises 18 residues. The CDR3 is CASSPRLAGHKRDNEQFF. In DNA, the CDR3 is TGTGCCAGCAGCCCAAGACTAGCGGGCCACAAACGCGACAATGAGCAGTTCTTC.

The chain uses TRBV7-9 and TRBJ2-3, with TRBD1 matching over 7 bases. The CDR3 is 15 residues long. Germline V lookup: CDR1 SEHNR, CDR2 FQNEAQ (reference sequence). The ends lost 3 bases at V and 2 bases at J; junction bases unmatched: 5. CDR3 bases: TGTGCCAGCAGCTTCCAAGGACAGGCCACAGATACGCAGTATTTT. This sequence encodes CASSFQGQATDTQYF.

The gene calls are TRBV6-5 and TRBJ2-5; TRBD1 agrees at 11 bases. CDR1 is MNHEY, CDR2 SVGAGI, per germline. The CDR3 is 14 amino acids. Trimming took 6 bases from V and 4 from J; bases not matched to a gene: 4. The CDR3 loop reads CASRGQGGLETQYF. CDR3 coding DNA: TGTGCCAGCAGGGGACAGGGGGGGTTAGAGACCCAGTACTTC.

This clone has a count of ten or more. The gene calls are TRBV3-1 (or the pseudogene TRBV3-2) and TRBJ1-6, with a possible D match to TRBD1 (5 bases). CDR1 is LGHDT, CDR2 YNNKEL, per germline (reference sequence). This CDR3 has 15 residues. Trimming took off 3 bases at V and 4 bases at J, with 10 bases between the two ends. CDR3: CASSHSRDYNSPLHF. Written as DNA, the CDR3 is TGTGCCAGCAGCCACAGCAGGGATTATAATTCACCCCTCCACTTT.